Each of the 9 T cell receptor beta chains below was sequenced from the same sample in a study of T cell responses to AZD1222 COVID-19 vaccine. The table came from immunoSEQ multiplex PCR; TCRdb's copy has only in-frame clones and leaves some out. Of some 88,000 clones listed, 90% are singletons. The source was peripheral blood, collected 28 days after the second AZD1222 dose. Every receptor here comes from an adult who received the AZD1222 COVID-19 vaccine.

This clone was counted a single time. V usage is TRBV5-6 and J usage is TRBJ1-5; D call uncertain. This CDR3 is 15 amino acids long. V shed 0 bases and J shed 0 bases, with 7 bases lying between them. Germline lookup yields CDR1 SGHDT and CDR2 YYEEEE. CDR3 loop: CASSLGPYSNQPQHF. The CDR3 nucleotides are TGTGCCAGCAGCTTGGGTCCCTATAGCAATCAGCCCCAGCATTTT.

This clone was counted a single time. V usage is TRBV13 and J usage is TRBJ1-1; D is unresolved. Looked up from germline, CDR1 is PRHDT and CDR2 is FYEKMQ (reference sequence). CDR3 length: 16 amino acids. With 3 bases removed from V and 4 bases from J, the gap between germline ends came to 18 bases. In DNA form, the CDR3 reads TGTGCCAGCAGCTTCGCATGGAGGGCCGAAAGCACTGAAGCTTTCTTT. It encodes CASSFAWRAESTEAFF.

This sequence joins TRBV9 and TRBJ1-1; 7 bases agree with TRBD1. The V segment lost 4 bases and the J segment 2 bases; nucleotides outside the gene matches: 2. The CDR3 has 13 residues. From germline, CDR1 is SGDLS and CDR2 YYNGEE. DNA for the CDR3: TGTGCCAGCAGCCAGGGGGTTAACACTGAAGCTTTCTTT. Its protein product is CASSQGVNTEAFF.

This rearrangement joins TRBV9 to TRBJ2-2; D tentatively fits TRBD1 or TRBD2 (5 bases each). The CDR3 runs to 14 residues. Germline assignment: CDR1 SGDLS and CDR2 YYNGEE. V lost 3 bases, J lost 2 bases, and 8 bases lay in between. Here the CDR3 DNA reads TGTGCCAGCAGCGGGGGGATAAACACCGGGGAGCTGTTTTTT. Translating gives CASSGGINTGELFF.

The gene calls are TRBV19 and TRBJ1-2; 8 bases are a match to TRBD1. From germline, CDR1 is LNHDA and CDR2 SQIVND (reference sequence). With V trimmed by 8 bases and J by 8 bases, 13 bases remained unmatched. The CDR3 length is 14 residues. CDR3 sequence reads: CASEDRARLWGYTF. The DNA for the CDR3 is TGTGCCAGTGAGGACAGGGCGCGACTGTGGGGCTACACCTTC.

The J gene is TRBJ1-1, the V gene TRBV11-2; tentative D call: TRBD1 (6 bases). This CDR3 is 14 amino acids long. The germline V gene encodes CDR1 SGHAT and CDR2 FQNNGV. The germline V and J ends were trimmed by 5 bases and 3 bases, with 13 bases remaining between them. DNA of the CDR3: TGTGCCAGCAGCCCCGGACAGCGCTACACTGAAGCTTTCTTT. Translated: CASSPGQRYTEAFF.

This clone was counted once. The chain couples TRBV11-2 to TRBJ1-1; no clear D gene. This CDR3 is built from 12 residues. The germline CDR1 and CDR2 sequences are SGHAT and FQNNGV. The germline V and J ends were trimmed by 5 bases and 6 bases, with 10 bases remaining between them. This chain's CDR3 is CASSRRSPEAFF. The CDR3, as DNA: TGTGCCAGCAGCCGCCGGTCTCCTGAAGCTTTCTTT.

V usage is TRBV7-3 and J usage is TRBJ1-2; TRBD1 aligns across 12 bases. V trimming: 5 bases; J trimming: 6 bases; junction bases outside the gene matches: 7. Per germline, CDR1 SGHTA and CDR2 FQGTGA. The CDR3 spans 15 residues. CDR3 residues: CASSVAGTGGDGYTF. The CDR3 DNA reads as TGTGCCAGCAGCGTCGCCGGGACAGGGGGCGATGGCTACACCTTC. Full variable domain (missing parts from reference TRBV7-3 and TRBJ1-2): GAGVSQTPSNKVTEKGKYVELRCDPISGHTALYWYRQSLGQGPEFLIYFQGTGAADDSGLPNDRFFAVRPEGSVSTLKIQRTERGDSAVYLCASSVAGTGGDGYTFGSGTRLTVV.

The rearrangement joins TRBV29-1 to TRBJ1-4; TRBD1 matches at 9 bases. After removal of 6 bases from V and 1 base from J, the junction contained 6 bases not matched to a gene. The CDR3 sequence is 15 residues long. Germline V gene data show CDR1 as SQVTM and CDR2 as ANQGSEA. The CDR3 reads CSVRQGVVTNEKLFF. For the CDR3, the DNA is TGCAGCGTGAGACAGGGGGTGGTAACTAATGAAAAACTGTTTTTT.